This T cell receptor (beta chain) was found in a study of T cell repertoires in aging, cancer and after chemotherapy. This clonotype has only a few counts. Its matching antigen is unknown. Germline V gene data show CDR1 as DFQATT and CDR2 as SNEGSKA (reference sequence). V was trimmed by 0 bases and J by 2 bases, leaving 13 bases between them. The CDR3 is 16 amino acids. Study results and limitations: The repertoire data cannot show anything about immunological memory following chemotherapy. Untreated cancer patients had significantly lower blood TCR diversity than age-matched healthy donors. Across the chemotherapy interval, each cancer cohort showed higher median generation probability, suggesting thymic rebound. Loss of evenness, beyond lost richness, contributed to age-related TCR diversity decline in cancer patients.

A mixed TRB-A/B primer pool amplified rearranged TRB by multiplex touch-down PCR. TCRdb independently ran MiXCR on the multiplex PCR reads; one entry per CDR3 protein. This table holds 2,100 or so distinct CDR3 sequences, about 20% found once. Amplification of TCR beta used genomic DNA extracted from peripheral blood. The chain uses TRBV20-1 and TRBJ2-2, with D possibly matching TRBD2 (5 bases). The source of this sequence is a human donor with a solid tumor. Sequenced: blood. The CDR3 is CSARDGVGFNTGELFF. As DNA, the CDR3 is TGCAGTGCTAGAGACGGGGTGGGATTTAACACCGGGGAGCTGTTTTTT.